These 18 T cell receptor beta chains were all obtained from the same sample, sequenced in a study of T-cell memory formation after mild COVID-19 (dated by TCRdb to the early 2020s). Library creation used 5' RACE. Sequenced on an Illumina NovaSeq 6000. The raw public reads went through TCRdb reprocessing: fastp at Q25, MiXCR clone calling, in-frame beta chains kept. Entries that share a CDR3 protein sequence are merged under the most common genes and DNA. This sample has hundreds of thousands of distinct CDR3 sequences in its table, and 15% to 20% of those were observed once. The top ten clones comprise 23% of the sample. Specimen: PBMCs or a T cell subset sorted from them (not recorded which). The origin of the receptors is a man younger than 30 who had mild COVID-19 (a few samples of this study predate the infection). The sample titles of this study are shuffled in the database, so cell type and time point are left out; the donor was told from shared clones.

The count of this clonotype is one. The chain couples TRBV7-2 to TRBJ1-2; D is uncertain. V was clipped by 2 bases and J by 2 bases, with 9 bases between them. The CDR3 consists of 14 residues. Germline values: CDR1 SGHTA, CDR2 FQGNSA. The chain's CDR3 is CASSLYSGNYGYTF. CDR3 DNA: TGTGCCAGCAGCTTATATTCTGGGAACTATGGCTACACCTTC.

This clonotype was counted between two and nine times. This rearrangement joins TRBV29-1 to TRBJ2-3, with 8 bases that match TRBD1. The CDR3 runs to 10 residues. Losses at the gene ends were 3 bases for V and 14 bases for J; bases not matched to a gene: 4. Germline lookup yields CDR1 SQVTM and CDR2 ANQGSEA. This CDR3 is CSVDGQGTYF. CDR3 in DNA: TGCAGCGTTGACGGACAGGGAACGTATTTT.

This clonotype has more than one count but fewer than ten. The J gene is TRBJ2-1, the V gene TRBV5-8, with D hard to call. V was trimmed by 0 bases and J by 3 bases, leaving 10 bases between them. The CDR3 contains 15 residues. The germline V gene has CDR1 SGHTS and CDR2 YDEGEE. Written as DNA, the CDR3 is TGTGCCAGCAGCTTGGTCTACAGCAGCTACAATGAGCAGTTCTTC. Protein: CASSLVYSSYNEQFF.

In this sample, this clonotype turned up many times. This rearrangement joins TRBV4-2 to TRBJ2-7, with 11 bases identical to TRBD2. Per the germline V gene, CDR1 is LGHNA and CDR2 is YNFKEQ. Unmatched junction bases numbered 7, after V lost 1 base and J lost 5 bases. This CDR3 contains 16 residues. CDR3 in amino acids: CASSQAVAGGPNEQYF. As DNA, the CDR3 is TGTGCCAGCAGCCAAGCCGTAGCGGGGGGGCCCAACGAGCAGTACTTC.

The CDR3 spells CASSVGGSLNTGELFF. The DNA of the CDR3 is TGTGCCAGCAGCGTTGGGGGGAGCCTGAACACCGGGGAGCTGTTTTTT. The chain recombines TRBV9 with TRBJ2-2; D perhaps matches TRBD2 (6 bases). Germline CDR1 reads SGDLS; CDR2 reads YYNGEE. This CDR3 region has 16 residues. V lost 2 bases and J 1 base, leaving 12 bases between the germline ends.

The chain couples TRBV4-2 to TRBJ2-7; 9 bases agree with TRBD1. The CDR3 is made up of 16 amino acids. Looked up from germline, CDR1 is LGHNA and CDR2 is YNFKEQ. V trimming: 3 bases; J trimming: 0 bases; junction bases outside the gene matches: 6. CDR3 nucleotide sequence: TGTGCCAGCAGCCAGGGACAGGGCCCCAGCTCCTACGAGCAGTACTTC. It encodes CASSQGQGPSSYEQYF.

This clonotype was detected only a few times. The chain couples TRBV9 to TRBJ2-7, with a weak D call TRBD2 (5 bases). V lost 6 bases to trimming and J lost 3 bases, with 16 bases between them. Looked up from germline, CDR1 is SGDLS and CDR2 is YYNGEE. The CDR3 has 14 amino acids. The CDR3 reads CASTHYGVLYEQYV. The CDR3 DNA reads as TGTGCCAGCACCCATTACGGGGTCCTCTACGAGCAGTACGTC.

This rearrangement joins TRBV7-2 to TRBJ2-1; 8 bases align to TRBD1. This CDR3 comprises 15 residues. The germline CDR1 and CDR2 sequences are SGHTA and FQGNSA. The V and J ends lost 4 bases and 2 bases, in that order; junction bases with no gene match: 4. The CDR3 DNA reads as TGTGCCAGCAGCTATGACAGGGGACCCTACAATGAGCAGTTCTTC. It codes for CASSYDRGPYNEQFF.

The chain is built from TRBV4-3 and TRBJ2-4; D is undetermined. Germline V gives CDR1 LGHNA, CDR2 YSLEER. Trimming stripped 0 bases from V and 0 bases from J, with 9 bases between. This CDR3 is built from 16 residues. Written as DNA, the CDR3 is TGCGCCAGCAGCCAAGAGATCGAACTAGCCAAAAACATTCAGTACTTC. This gives the protein CASSQEIELAKNIQYF.

This clonotype has only a few counts. The chain has TRBV12-3 or TRBV12-4 and TRBJ1-2, with TRBD1 as a possible D gene (6 bases). The CDR3 extends over 14 amino acids. Deletions cut 7 bases from V and 6 bases from J, with 18 bases between. CDR3: CASTRDPGDDGYTF. The CDR3 DNA sequence: TGTGCCAGCACCCGGGACCCAGGGGACGATGGCTACACCTTC.

V and J are TRBV11-2 and TRBJ2-1; TRBD1 matches at 7 bases. The CDR3 contains 16 residues. V dropped 1 base and J dropped 0; count of bases not matched to a gene: 3. Germline V gives CDR1 SGHAT, CDR2 FQNNGV. CDR3 protein: CASSLVSGGSYNEQFF. The CDR3 DNA reads as TGTGCCAGCAGCTTAGTTTCAGGGGGCTCCTACAATGAGCAGTTCTTC.

The rearrangement uses TRBV6-6 and TRBJ1-2; D unclear. Trimming cost V 0 bases and J 4 bases, with 6 bases left between them. Germline values: CDR1 MNHNY, CDR2 SVGAGI (reference sequence). The CDR3 covers 13 residues. As DNA, the CDR3 is TGTGCCAGCAGTTACTCAGGAACCTATGGCTACACCTTC. Protein: CASSYSGTYGYTF.

This clonotype was found a few times. The J gene is TRBJ1-2, the V gene TRBV12-3 or TRBV12-4; D ambiguous. The V end lost 3 bases, the J end lost 8 bases, and 13 bases lay between the germline ends. The CDR3 totals 13 residues. CDR3 bases: TGTGCCAGCAGTTTTCCCCGGGCTAGAGGCTACACCTTC. Amino acids: CASSFPRARGYTF.

This clonotype was seen a handful of times. The V call is TRBV5-1, the J call TRBJ1-1, with D uncertain. Germline values: CDR1 SGHRS, CDR2 YFSETQ. This CDR3 has 15 residues. V lost 0 bases to trimming and J lost 3 bases, with 12 bases between them. CDR3 sequence: CASSLEAGGYTEAFF. In DNA, the CDR3 is TGCGCCAGCAGCTTGGAGGCTGGAGGTTACACTGAAGCTTTCTTT.

The chain uses TRBV7-2 and TRBJ1-2; D remains ambiguous. Germline CDR1 and CDR2: SGHTA and FQGNSA. Trimming left V 2 bases short and J 4 bases short, with 14 bases between. There are 15 residues in the CDR3. The CDR3 nucleotides are TGTGCCAGCAGCTTAATCCCCGGGGTCAGCTATGGCTACACCTTC. The encoded protein is CASSLIPGVSYGYTF.

This clonotype was found a few times. The rearrangement joins TRBV7-2 to TRBJ1-3; D remains unclear. The CDR3 totals 15 residues. Trimming took 5 bases from V and 2 from J, leaving 13 bases between them. Germline assignment: CDR1 SGHTA and CDR2 FQGNSA. The chain's CDR3 is CASSRNRSPGNTIYF. CDR3 bases: TGTGCCAGCAGCCGTAATCGCTCTCCTGGAAACACCATATATTTT.

This clonotype has a handful of counts. The V and J genes are TRBV5-1 and TRBJ1-4; 8 bases are a match to TRBD1. V lost 4 bases, J lost 0 bases, and 11 bases stayed unmatched. Germline values: CDR1 SGHRS, CDR2 YFSETQ. The CDR3 extends over 18 amino acids. CDR3 in amino acids: CASSPHTGGPATNEKLFF. The DNA of the CDR3 is TGCGCCAGCAGCCCGCATACAGGGGGGCCTGCAACTAATGAAAAACTGTTTTTT.

The table lists this clonotype with a few counts. The chain employs TRBV4-1 and TRBJ1-2; D might be TRBD1 (5 bases). Germline assignment: CDR1 MGHRA and CDR2 YSYEKL. The CDR3 spans 15 residues. V lost 0 bases and J lost 1, with 9 bases in between. The CDR3 protein is CASSQEVGVNYGYTF. The CDR3 DNA follows: TGCGCCAGCAGCCAAGAGGTGGGGGTTAACTATGGCTACACCTTC.